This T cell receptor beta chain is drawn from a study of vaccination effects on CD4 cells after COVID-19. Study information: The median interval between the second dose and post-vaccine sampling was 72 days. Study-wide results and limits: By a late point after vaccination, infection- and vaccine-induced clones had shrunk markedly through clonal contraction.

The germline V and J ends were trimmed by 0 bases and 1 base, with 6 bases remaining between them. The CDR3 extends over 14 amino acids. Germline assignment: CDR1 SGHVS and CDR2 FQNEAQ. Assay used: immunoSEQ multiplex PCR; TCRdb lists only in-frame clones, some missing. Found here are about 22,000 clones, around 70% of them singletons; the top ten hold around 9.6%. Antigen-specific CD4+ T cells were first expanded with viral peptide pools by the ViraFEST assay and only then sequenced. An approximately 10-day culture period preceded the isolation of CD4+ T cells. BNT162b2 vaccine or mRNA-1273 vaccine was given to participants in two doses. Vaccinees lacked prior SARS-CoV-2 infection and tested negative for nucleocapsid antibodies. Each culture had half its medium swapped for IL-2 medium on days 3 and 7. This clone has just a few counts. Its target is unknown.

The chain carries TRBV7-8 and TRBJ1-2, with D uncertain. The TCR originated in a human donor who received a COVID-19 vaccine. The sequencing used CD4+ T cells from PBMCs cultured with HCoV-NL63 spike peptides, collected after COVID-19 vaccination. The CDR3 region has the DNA TGTGCCAGCAGCTTAGCCGGCAATAACTATGGCTACACCTTC. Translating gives CASSLAGNNYGYTF.